This entry lists 7 T cell receptor beta chains sequenced from one sample in a study of blood T cells in healthy people across ages. A second PCR, run for about 6 to 11 cycles, used a sample-barcoded 5' primer plus a J-beta primer mix. Each CDR3 protein is one row after TCRdb ran MiXCR on the 5' RACE reads. The sample lists around 990,000 distinct CDR3 sequences, approximately 25% occurring once. A further study also used this sample, focusing on T cells of mothers and their children.

Material: blood. The receptor set was obtained from a girl aged 2 to 9 in good health.

This clonotype was picked up a small number of times. The rearrangement joins TRBV4-1 to TRBJ2-1, with D uncertain. Germline values: CDR1 MGHRA, CDR2 YSYEKL. CDR3 length: 15 amino acids. V lost 4 bases, J lost 8 bases, and 18 bases lay in between. The CDR3 here is CASSPRPDVHYEQFF. Written as DNA, the CDR3 is TGCGCCAGCAGCCCTCGACCAGACGTTCACTATGAGCAGTTCTTC.

V usage is TRBV3-1 and J usage is TRBJ2-1, with D maybe TRBD2 (5 bases). V shed 1 base and J shed 0 bases, with 16 bases lying between them. Germline V gene sequence: CDR1 LGHDT, CDR2 YNNKEL (reference sequence). This CDR3 is 18 amino acids long. The CDR3 DNA reads as TGTGCCAGCAGCCAAGTCGATCTGCGGGTGAGCTCCTACAATGAGCAGTTCTTC. It is translated as CASSQVDLRVSSYNEQFF.

This clonotype has a handful of counts. The chain couples TRBV19 to TRBJ2-1, with D unclear. V lost 1 base to trimming and J lost 9 bases, with 10 bases between them. Germline V CDR1 and CDR2: LNHDA, SQIVND (reference sequence). The CDR3 contains 13 residues. The CDR3 region has the DNA TGTGCCAGTAGTATAGGGTCAGGCGGTGAGCAGTTCTTC. Encoded protein: CASSIGSGGEQFF.

The chain employs TRBV20-1 and TRBJ2-7; D possibly uses TRBD1 or TRBD2 (5 bases each). The CDR3 loop spans 13 amino acids. V was pared by 6 bases and J by 0 bases, with 12 bases between. Germline loops: CDR1 DFQATT, CDR2 SNEGSKA (reference sequence). The CDR3 loop reads CSAGTFLSYEQYF. DNA of the CDR3: TGCAGTGCAGGGACCTTCCTCTCCTACGAGCAGTACTTC.

The chain has TRBV4-3 and TRBJ2-5, with a possible D match to TRBD2 (5 bases). The J call is doubtful: the DNA matches TRBJ2-1 better. The CDR3 is 18 residues long. Germline assignment: CDR1 LGHNA and CDR2 YSLEER. This CDR3 is CASSQELIIGRGYNEQFF. The CDR3 DNA follows: TGCGCCAGCAGCCAAGAACTTATTATAGGGAGAGGGTACAATGAGCAGTTCTTC.

This clonotype has only a few counts. The chain employs TRBV7-2 and TRBJ1-2; possible D gene TRBD1, 5 bases. The length of the CDR3 is 14 residues. V shed 7 bases and J shed 6 bases, with 18 bases lying between them. Per the germline V gene, CDR1 is SGHTA and CDR2 is FQGNSA. CDR3 in amino acids: CASTLNTGQNGYTF. CDR3 bases: TGTGCCAGCACCTTGAACACGGGGCAAAATGGCTACACCTTC.

This clonotype was counted a few times. The J gene is TRBJ2-7, the V gene TRBV5-1, with TRBD1 matching 12 bases. Per the germline V gene, CDR1 is SGHRS and CDR2 is YFSETQ. The CDR3 length is 16 residues. The J segment lost 6 bases and the V segment lost 4 bases, leaving 11 bases of the junction unmatched. CDR3 residues: CASSPIGGTGGLEQYF. The CDR3 DNA sequence: TGCGCCAGCAGCCCCATCGGTGGGACAGGGGGCCTCGAGCAGTACTTC.